One TCR beta chain is described in this entry. Its antigen is undetermined. Those patients with uncontrolled infection, other autoimmune disease, pregnancy or lactation were excluded. It was RNA transcripts that yielded the amplified TCR beta CDR3 regions. An initial round of RT-PCR targeting the TCR CDR3 relied on the HTBI primer set. TCRdb called the multiplex PCR reads again in MiXCR, with one record for every CDR3 protein. This table has 620,000 or so distinct CDR3 sequences, around 13% appearing once. The sample originates from a study of T cells in Graves' hyperthyroidism and ophthalmopathy. General study points: Expanded thyroid clonotypes (above 0.001) were mostly also found in blood.

V was trimmed by 3 bases and J by 7 bases, leaving 13 bases between them. The CDR3 length is 15 residues. CDR1 MDHEN and CDR2 SYDVKM come from the germline V gene. The chain couples TRBV28 to TRBJ1-6, with D unclear. Sequencing was carried out using blood. The source of this sequence is a woman aged 45-59 years with Graves' ophthalmopathy. CDR3 DNA sequence: TGTGCCAGCAGTTTCTTAGTGGGCAGGAATTCACCCCTCCACTTT. This translates into CASSFLVGRNSPLHF.